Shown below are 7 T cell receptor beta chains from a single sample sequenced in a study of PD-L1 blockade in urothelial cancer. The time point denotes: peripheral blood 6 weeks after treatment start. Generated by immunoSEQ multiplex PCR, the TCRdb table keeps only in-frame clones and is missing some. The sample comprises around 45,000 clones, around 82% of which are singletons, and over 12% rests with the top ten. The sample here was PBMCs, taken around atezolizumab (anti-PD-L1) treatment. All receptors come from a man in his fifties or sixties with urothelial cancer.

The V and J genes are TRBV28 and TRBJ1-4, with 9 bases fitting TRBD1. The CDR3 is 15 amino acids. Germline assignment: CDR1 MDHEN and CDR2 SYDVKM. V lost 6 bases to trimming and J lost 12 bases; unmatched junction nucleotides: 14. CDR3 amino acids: CASRPDRGFRHQLFF. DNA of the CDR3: TGTGCCAGCAGGCCGGACAGGGGTTTTCGTCATCAACTGTTTTTT.

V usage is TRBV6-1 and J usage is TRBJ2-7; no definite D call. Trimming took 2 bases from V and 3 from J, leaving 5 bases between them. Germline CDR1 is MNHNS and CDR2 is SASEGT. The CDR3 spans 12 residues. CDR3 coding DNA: TGTGCCAGCAGTGAATCCGTCTACGAGCAGTACTTC. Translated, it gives CASSESVYEQYF.

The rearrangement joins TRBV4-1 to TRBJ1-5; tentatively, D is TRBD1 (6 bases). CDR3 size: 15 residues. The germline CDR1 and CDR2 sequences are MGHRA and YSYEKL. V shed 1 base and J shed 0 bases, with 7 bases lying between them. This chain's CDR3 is CASSQGQVSNQPQHF. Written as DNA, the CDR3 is TGCGCCAGCAGCCAAGGACAGGTTAGCAATCAGCCCCAGCATTTT.

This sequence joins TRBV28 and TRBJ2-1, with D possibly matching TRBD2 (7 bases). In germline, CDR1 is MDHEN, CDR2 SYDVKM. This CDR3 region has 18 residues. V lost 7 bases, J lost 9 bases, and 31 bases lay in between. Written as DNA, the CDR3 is TGTGCCAGCAAAGGGTCGGGGGGCCAAGAATCAGTAATCGGTGAGCAGTTCTTC. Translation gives CASKGSGGQESVIGEQFF. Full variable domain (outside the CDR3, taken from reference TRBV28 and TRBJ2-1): DVKVTQSSRYLVKRTGEKVFLECVQDMDHENMFWYRQDPGLGLRLIYFSYDVKMKEKGDIPEGYSVSREKKERFSLILESASTNQTSMYLCASKGSGGQESVIGEQFFGPGTRLTVL.

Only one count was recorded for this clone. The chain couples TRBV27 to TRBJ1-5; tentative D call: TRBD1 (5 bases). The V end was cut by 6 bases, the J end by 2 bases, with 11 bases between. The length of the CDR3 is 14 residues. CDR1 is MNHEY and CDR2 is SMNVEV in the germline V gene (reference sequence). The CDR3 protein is CASRPGFGNQPQHF. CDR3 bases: TGTGCCAGCAGACCAGGGTTTGGCAATCAGCCCCAGCATTTT.

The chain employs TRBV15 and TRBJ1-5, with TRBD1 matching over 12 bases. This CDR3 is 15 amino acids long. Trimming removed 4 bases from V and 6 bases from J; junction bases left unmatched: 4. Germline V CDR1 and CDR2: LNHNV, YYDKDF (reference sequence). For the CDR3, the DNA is TGTGCCACCAGCATCGGGACAGGGGGCAGTCAGCCCCAGCATTTT. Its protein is CATSIGTGGSQPQHF.

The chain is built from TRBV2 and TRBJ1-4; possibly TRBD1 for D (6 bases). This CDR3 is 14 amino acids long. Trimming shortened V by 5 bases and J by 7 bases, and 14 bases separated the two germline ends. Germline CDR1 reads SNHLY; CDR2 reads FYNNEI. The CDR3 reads CASSTGRSGEKLFF. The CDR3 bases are TGTGCCAGCAGTACAGGGCGCTCAGGTGAAAAACTGTTTTTT.